The T cell receptor beta chain under discussion was sequenced for a study of siplizumab effects on memory and regulatory T cells. Germline-derived CDR1 and CDR2 are MNHEY and SVGAGI. Trimming took 3 bases from V and 5 from J, leaving 14 bases between them. This CDR3 contains 14 residues. Sequencing was performed on unstimulated naive, memory, effector memory and TEMRA subsets derived from a few donor pairs. General study points: Naive T cells were seemingly more diverse than memory cells, and major contributions to the alloresponse seemed to be made by them. The average Treg-derived proportion among mappable alloreactive CD4+ clones was around 65% with siplizumab versus 26.9% in controls.

As concerns this clone: The antigen remains undetermined.

Per sample, the assay covered roughly 10^5 TCR templates. TCRdb's copy holds only in-frame clones and misses some; the assay was immunoSEQ multiplex PCR. The table records about 91,000 clones, around 95% of them present only once. Sequencing was done on a sample of naive CD4+ T cells sorted from blood. V and J are TRBV6-5 and TRBJ2-7; D is possibly TRBD1 (6 bases). The receptor was derived from a human donor in good health. CDR3 sequence reads: CASSYLQGRNEQYF. The CDR3 DNA follows: TGTGCCAGCAGTTATCTACAGGGTCGCAACGAGCAGTACTTC.